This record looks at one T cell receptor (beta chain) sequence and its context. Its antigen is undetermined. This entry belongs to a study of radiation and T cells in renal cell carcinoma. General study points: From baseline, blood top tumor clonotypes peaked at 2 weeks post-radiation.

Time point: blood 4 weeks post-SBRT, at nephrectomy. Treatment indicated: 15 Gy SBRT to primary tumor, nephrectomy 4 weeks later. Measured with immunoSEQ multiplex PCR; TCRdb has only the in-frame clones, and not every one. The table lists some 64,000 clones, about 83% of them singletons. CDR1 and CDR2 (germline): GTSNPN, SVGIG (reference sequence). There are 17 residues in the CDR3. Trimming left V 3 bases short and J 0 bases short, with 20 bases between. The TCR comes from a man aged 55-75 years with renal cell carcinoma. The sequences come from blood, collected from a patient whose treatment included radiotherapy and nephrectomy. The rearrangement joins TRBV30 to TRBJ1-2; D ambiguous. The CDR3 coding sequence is TGTGCCTGGAGGTTGGATCGTGCTTCCGGAACTAACTATGGCTACACCTTC. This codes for CAWRLDRASGTNYGYTF.